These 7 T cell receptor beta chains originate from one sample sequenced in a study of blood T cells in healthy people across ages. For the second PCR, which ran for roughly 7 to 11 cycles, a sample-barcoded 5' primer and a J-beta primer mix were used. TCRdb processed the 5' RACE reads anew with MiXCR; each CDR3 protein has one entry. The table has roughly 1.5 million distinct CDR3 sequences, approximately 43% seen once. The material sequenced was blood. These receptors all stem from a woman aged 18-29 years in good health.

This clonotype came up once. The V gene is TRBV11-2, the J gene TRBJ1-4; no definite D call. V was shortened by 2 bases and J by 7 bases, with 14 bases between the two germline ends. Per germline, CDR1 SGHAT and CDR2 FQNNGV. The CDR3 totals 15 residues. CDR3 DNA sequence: TGTGCCAGCAGCTTAATTGTGTCGGCACGTGAAAAACTGTTTTTT. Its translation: CASSLIVSAREKLFF.

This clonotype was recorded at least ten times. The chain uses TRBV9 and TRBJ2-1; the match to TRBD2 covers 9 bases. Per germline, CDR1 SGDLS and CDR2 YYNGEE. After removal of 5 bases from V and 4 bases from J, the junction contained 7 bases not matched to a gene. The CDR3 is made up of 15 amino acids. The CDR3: CASSVGSGSYNEQFF. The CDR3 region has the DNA TGTGCCAGCAGTGTTGGTAGCGGGAGTTACAATGAGCAGTTCTTC.

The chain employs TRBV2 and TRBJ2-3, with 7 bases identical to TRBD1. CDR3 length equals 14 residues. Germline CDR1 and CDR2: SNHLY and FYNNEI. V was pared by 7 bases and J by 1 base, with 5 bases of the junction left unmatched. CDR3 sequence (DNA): TGTGCCAGCACTCGACAGGGTCGCACAGATACGCAGTATTTT. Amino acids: CASTRQGRTDTQYF.

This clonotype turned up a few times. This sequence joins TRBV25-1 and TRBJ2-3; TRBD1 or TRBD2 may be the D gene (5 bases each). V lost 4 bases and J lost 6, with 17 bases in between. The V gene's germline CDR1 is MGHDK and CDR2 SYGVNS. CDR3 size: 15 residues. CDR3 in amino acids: CASSGGTLLRDTQYF. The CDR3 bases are TGTGCCAGCAGTGGGGGGACCCTTTTAAGGGATACGCAGTATTTT.

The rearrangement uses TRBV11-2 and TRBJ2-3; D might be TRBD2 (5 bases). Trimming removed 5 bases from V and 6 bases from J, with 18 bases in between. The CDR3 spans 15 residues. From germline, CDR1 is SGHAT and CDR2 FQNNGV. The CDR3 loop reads CASSPPLGLRDTQYF. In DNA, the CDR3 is TGTGCCAGCAGCCCCCCACTAGGCCTAAGGGATACGCAGTATTTT.

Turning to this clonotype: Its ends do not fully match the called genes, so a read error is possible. CDR3 residues: CAGSQDLTRKLFF. The CDR3 nucleotides are TGCGCCGGCAGCCAAGATCTCACGAGGAAACTGTTTTTT. This chain joins TRBV4-1 and TRBJ1-4; D is unclear. Looked up from germline, CDR1 is MGHRA and CDR2 is YSYEKL. CDR3 length equals 13 residues.

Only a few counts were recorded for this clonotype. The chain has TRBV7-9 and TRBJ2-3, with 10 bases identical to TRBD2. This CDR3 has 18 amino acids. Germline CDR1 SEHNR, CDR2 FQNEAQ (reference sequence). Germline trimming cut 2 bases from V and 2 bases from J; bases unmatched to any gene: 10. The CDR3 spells CASSLIGLAVFHTDTQYF. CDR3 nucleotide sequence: TGTGCCAGCAGCTTAATCGGACTAGCGGTTTTTCACACAGATACGCAGTATTTT.